These 9 T cell receptor beta chains share one sample of origin, sequenced in a study of OX40 agonist ivuxolimab in advanced cancers. The protocol was immunoSEQ multiplex PCR, while the TCRdb copy is restricted to in-frame clones and leaves out a portion. This table has 45,000 to 50,000 clones, about four fifths appearing once. The starting material was CD4+ or CD8+ T cells sorted from blood, obtained in a trial of the OX40 agonist ivuxolimab. All receptors come from an adult with an advanced solid tumor such as melanoma, head and neck, liver or kidney cancer.

This clone was observed a handful of times. The chain has TRBV6-5 and TRBJ2-5; D unresolved. The germline V and J ends were trimmed by 0 bases and 0 bases, with 8 bases remaining between them. CDR3 length equals 15 residues. Germline CDR1 MNHEY, CDR2 SVGAGI. The CDR3 nucleotides are TGTGCCAGCAGTTACTCTGCACAGTACCAAGAGACCCAGTACTTC. Translation: CASSYSAQYQETQYF.

The chain combines TRBV11-3 with TRBJ2-1, with TRBD1 identical over 8 bases. CDR1 SGHNT and CDR2 YENEEA come from the germline V gene. The trim removed 2 bases at V and 1 base at J, leaving 1 base unmatched. The CDR3 sequence is 15 residues long. The CDR3 sequence: CASSLRTGSYNEQFF. CDR3 nucleotide sequence: TGTGCCAGCAGCTTAAGGACAGGGTCCTACAATGAGCAGTTCTTC.

This clone came up a few times. The rearrangement links TRBV7-3 to TRBJ2-1; 8 bases line up with TRBD1. Germline V gives CDR1 SGHTA, CDR2 FQGTGA. V was pared by 3 bases and J by 6 bases, with 1 base of the junction left unmatched. The CDR3 runs to 13 residues. CDR3 sequence reads: CASSFDRGNEQFF. CDR3 nucleotide sequence: TGTGCCAGCAGCTTCGACAGGGGCAATGAGCAGTTCTTC.

The chain joins TRBV6-1 to TRBJ2-3; D is ambiguous. Germline assignment: CDR1 MNHNS and CDR2 SASEGT. The CDR3 sequence is 11 residues long. Trimming cost V 8 bases and J 5 bases, with 8 bases left between them. CDR3 bases: TGTGCCAGCTCGGGTCTAGATACGCAGTATTTT. Translation: CASSGLDTQYF.

This clone was counted between two and nine times. This chain connects TRBV5-8 to TRBJ2-3; 9 nucleotides line up with TRBD1. Germline V gene data show CDR1 as SGHTS and CDR2 as YDEGEE. The CDR3 totals 15 residues. V lost 1 base, J lost 5 bases, and 5 bases stayed unmatched. CDR3 protein: CASSLTGGRGDTQYF. The CDR3 nucleotides are TGTGCCAGCAGCTTGACAGGGGGCCGCGGAGATACGCAGTATTTT.

The chain links TRBV29-1 to TRBJ2-3; D is perhaps TRBD2 (6 bases). The germline gives CDR1 SQVTM, CDR2 ANQGSEA. Trimming took off 4 bases at V and 5 bases at J, with 16 bases between the two ends. This CDR3 comprises 14 residues. The CDR3 nucleotides are TGCAGCGTTGTTTCCGGGAGTCAAAGAGATACGCAGTATTTT. Protein product: CSVVSGSQRDTQYF.

The genes are TRBV5-1 and TRBJ1-6; D not resolved. The CDR3 is 14 amino acids. Trimming took 1 base from V and 8 from J, leaving 10 bases between them. The germline V gene has CDR1 SGHRS and CDR2 YFSETQ. CDR3 bases: TGCGCCAGCAGCTTGACCAGAGACCATTCACCCCTCCACTTT. Residues: CASSLTRDHSPLHF.

J is TRBJ2-3 and V is TRBV28; D not resolved. Germline V gives CDR1 MDHEN, CDR2 SYDVKM. The germline V and J ends were trimmed by 2 bases and 4 bases, with 7 bases remaining between them. This CDR3 has 13 residues. In nucleotides, the CDR3 is TGTGCCAGCAGTTTACAGGCCGCAGATACGCAGTATTTT. Protein product: CASSLQAADTQYF.

Here the CDR3 reads CASSFPGGVQTNEQFF. CDR3 nucleotide sequence: TGTGCCAGCAGCTTTCCGGGAGGGGTTCAGACCAATGAGCAGTTCTTC. The J gene is TRBJ2-1, the V gene TRBV5-4; 8 nucleotides match TRBD2. The CDR3 totals 16 residues. CDR1 SGHNT and CDR2 YYREEE come from the germline V gene (reference sequence). V lost 2 bases and J lost 6; bases outside the gene matches: 10. Drawing the rest from reference TRBV5-4 and TRBJ2-1, the complete variable domain is ETGVTQSPTHLIKTRGQQVTLRCSSQSGHNTVSWYQQALGQGPQFIFQYYREEENGRGNFPPRFSGLQFPNYSSELNVNALELDDSALYLCASSFPGGVQTNEQFFGPGTRLTVL.